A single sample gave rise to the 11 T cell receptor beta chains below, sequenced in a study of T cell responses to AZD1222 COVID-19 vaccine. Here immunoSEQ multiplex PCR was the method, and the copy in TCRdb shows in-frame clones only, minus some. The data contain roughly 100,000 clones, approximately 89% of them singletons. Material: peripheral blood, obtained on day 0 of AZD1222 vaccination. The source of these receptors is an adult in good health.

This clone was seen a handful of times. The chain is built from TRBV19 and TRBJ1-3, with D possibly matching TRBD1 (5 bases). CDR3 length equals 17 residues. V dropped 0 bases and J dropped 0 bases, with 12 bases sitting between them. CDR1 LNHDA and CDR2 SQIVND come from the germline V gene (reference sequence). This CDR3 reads CASSIDITGNSGNTIYF. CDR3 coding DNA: TGTGCCAGTAGTATAGACATAACAGGTAACTCTGGAAACACCATATATTTT.

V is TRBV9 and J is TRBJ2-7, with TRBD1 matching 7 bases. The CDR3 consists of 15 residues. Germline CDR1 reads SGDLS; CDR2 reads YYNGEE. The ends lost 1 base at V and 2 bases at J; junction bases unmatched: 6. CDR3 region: CASSVNDRVAYEQYF. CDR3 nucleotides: TGTGCCAGCAGCGTAAATGACAGGGTCGCCTACGAGCAGTACTTC.

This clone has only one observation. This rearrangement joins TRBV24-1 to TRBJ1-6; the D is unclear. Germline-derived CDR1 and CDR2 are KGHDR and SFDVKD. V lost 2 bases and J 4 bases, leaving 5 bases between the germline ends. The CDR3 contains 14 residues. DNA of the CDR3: TGTGCCACCAGTGATTCTGGGTATAATTCACCCCTCCACTTT. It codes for CATSDSGYNSPLHF.

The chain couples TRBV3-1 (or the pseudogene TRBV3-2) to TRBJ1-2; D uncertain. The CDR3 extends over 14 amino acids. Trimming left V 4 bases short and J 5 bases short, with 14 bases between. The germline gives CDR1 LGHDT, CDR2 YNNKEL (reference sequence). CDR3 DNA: TGTGCCAGCAGCCGCGACACCGACCAATATGGCTACACCTTC. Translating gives CASSRDTDQYGYTF.

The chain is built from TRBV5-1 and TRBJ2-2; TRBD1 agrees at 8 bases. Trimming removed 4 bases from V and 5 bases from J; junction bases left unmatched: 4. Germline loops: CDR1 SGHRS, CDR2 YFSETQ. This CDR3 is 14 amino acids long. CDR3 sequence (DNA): TGCGCCAGCAGCATGACAGGGGAAACCGGGGAGCTGTTTTTT. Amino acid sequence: CASSMTGETGELFF. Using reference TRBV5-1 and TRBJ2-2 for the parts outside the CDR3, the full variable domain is KAGVTQTPRYLIKTRGQQVTLSCSPISGHRSVSWYQQTPGQGLQFLFEYFSETQRNKGNFPGRFSGRQFSNSRSEMNVSTLELGDSALYLCASSMTGETGELFFGEGSRLTVL.

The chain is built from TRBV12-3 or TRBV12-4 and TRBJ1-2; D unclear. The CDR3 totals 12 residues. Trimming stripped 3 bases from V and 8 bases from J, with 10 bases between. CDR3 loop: CASSLESSGYTF. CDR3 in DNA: TGTGCCAGCAGTTTGGAGAGTAGCGGCTACACCTTC.

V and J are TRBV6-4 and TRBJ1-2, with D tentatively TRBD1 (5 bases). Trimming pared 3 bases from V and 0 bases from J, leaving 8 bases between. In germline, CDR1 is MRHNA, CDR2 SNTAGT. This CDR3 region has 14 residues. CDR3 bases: TGTGCCAGCAGTGAGGGGGGGGCTAACTATGGCTACACCTTC. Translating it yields CASSEGGANYGYTF.

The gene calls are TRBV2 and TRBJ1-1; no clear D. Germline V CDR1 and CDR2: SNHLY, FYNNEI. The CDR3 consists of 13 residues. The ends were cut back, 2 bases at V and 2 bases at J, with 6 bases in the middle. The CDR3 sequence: CASSELGNTEAFF. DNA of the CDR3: TGTGCCAGCAGTGAACTGGGTAACACTGAAGCTTTCTTT.

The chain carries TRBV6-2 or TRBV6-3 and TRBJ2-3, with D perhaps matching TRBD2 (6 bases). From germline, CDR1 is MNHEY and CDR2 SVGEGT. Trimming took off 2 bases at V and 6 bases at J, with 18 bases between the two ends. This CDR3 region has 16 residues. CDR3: CASSYPPGASLDTQYF. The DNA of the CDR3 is TGTGCCAGCAGTTACCCTCCGGGAGCCTCCTTGGATACGCAGTATTTT.

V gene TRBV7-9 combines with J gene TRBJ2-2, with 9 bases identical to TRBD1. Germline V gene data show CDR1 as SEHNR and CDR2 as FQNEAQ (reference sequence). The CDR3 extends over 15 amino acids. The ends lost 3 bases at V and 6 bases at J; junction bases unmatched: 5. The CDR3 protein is CASSFRDRVSGELFF. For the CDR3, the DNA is TGTGCCAGCAGCTTCAGGGACAGGGTTTCCGGGGAGCTGTTTTTT.

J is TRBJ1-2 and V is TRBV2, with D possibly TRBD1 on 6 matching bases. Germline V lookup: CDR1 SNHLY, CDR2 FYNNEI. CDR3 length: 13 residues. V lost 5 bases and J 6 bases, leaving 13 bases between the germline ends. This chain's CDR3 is CASSITGHDGYTF. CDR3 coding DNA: TGTGCCAGCAGTATAACAGGGCATGATGGCTACACCTTC. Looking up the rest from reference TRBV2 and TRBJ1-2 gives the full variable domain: EPEVTQTPSHQVTQMGQEVILRCVPISNHLYFYWYRQILGQKVEFLVSFYNNEISEKSEIFDDQFSVERPDGSNFTLKIRSTKLEDSAMYFCASSITGHDGYTFGSGTRLTVV.